These 15 T cell receptor beta chains originate from one sample sequenced in a study of human T cells and chemical hapten exposure. MiXCR, applied by TCRdb to the RACE reads, yields one record per CDR3 protein. Of more than 150,000 distinct CDR3 sequences in the sample, nearly 30% are singletons; the top ten hold roughly 3%. Time point indicated: pre-sensitization, week 0. Treatment specified: therapeutic diphenylcyclopropenone sensitization with weekly scalp DPC. The sequencing here drew on whole blood, taken in connection with sensitization to the hapten diphenylcyclopropenone (DPC). The source of these receptors is a woman aged 30 to 39 with alopecia areata. Some clones in this sample may be carry-over from other donors' samples.

This clonotype was observed a handful of times. The chain is built from TRBV29-1 and TRBJ2-1, with D hard to call. V was trimmed by 2 bases and J by 11 bases, leaving 10 bases between them. This CDR3 is built from 11 residues. Germline V CDR1 and CDR2: SQVTM, ANQGSEA. Written as DNA, the CDR3 is TGCAGCGTTGAATTATTGTATAAGCAGTTCTTC. Encoded protein: CSVELLYKQFF.

By sample share, this clonotype is medium-sized. This rearrangement joins TRBV25-1 to TRBJ2-5, with D perhaps given as TRBD1 or TRBD2 (5 bases each). The germline CDR1 and CDR2 sequences are MGHDK and SYGVNS. CDR3 length equals 14 residues. V lost 8 bases, J lost 5 bases, and 18 bases lay in between. CDR3 amino acids: CASSDGTNWETQYF. In nucleotides, the CDR3 is TGTGCCAGCTCCGATGGGACGAATTGGGAGACCCAGTACTTC.

This clonotype was observed a few times. The chain joins TRBV5-1 to TRBJ1-4; TRBD1 might be the D (5 bases). From germline, CDR1 is SGHRS and CDR2 YFSETQ. The CDR3 sequence is 15 residues long. V was clipped by 2 bases and J by 0 bases, with 8 bases between them. The CDR3 sequence: CASSFQGATNEKLFF. CDR3 DNA sequence: TGCGCCAGCAGCTTTCAGGGTGCAACTAATGAAAAACTGTTTTTT.

The rearrangement uses TRBV5-1 and TRBJ2-5, with 13 positions matching TRBD2. This CDR3 is built from 15 residues. Germline V lookup: CDR1 SGHRS, CDR2 YFSETQ. V shed 6 bases, J shed 3 bases, and the junction held 5 bases outside the gene matches. The CDR3 spells CASNQLAGGKETQYF. The CDR3 coding sequence is TGCGCCAGCAACCAACTAGCGGGGGGGAAAGAGACCCAGTACTTC.

The rearrangement links TRBV29-1 to TRBJ1-4, with TRBD1 identical over 9 bases. The junction had 11 bases not matched to a gene; V was cut back by 4 bases and J by 8 bases. The germline gives CDR1 SQVTM, CDR2 ANQGSEA. This CDR3 is built from 15 residues. CDR3 amino acids: CSVGATGGAREKLFF. CDR3 in DNA: TGCAGCGTTGGAGCTACAGGGGGCGCAAGGGAAAAACTGTTTTTT.

V and J are TRBV7-2 and TRBJ2-2, with D possibly TRBD2 on 5 matching bases. Trimming removed 1 base at V and 5 bases at J, with 11 bases between. CDR1 and CDR2 (germline): SGHTA, FQGNSA. This CDR3 is 15 amino acids long. The CDR3 protein is CASSLGLAWTGELFF. In nucleotides, the CDR3 is TGTGCCAGCAGCTTAGGGCTAGCTTGGACCGGGGAGCTGTTTTTT.

CDR3 nucleotide sequence: TGTGCCAGCAGCTTAGCGGCCAGGTACAATGAGCAGTTCTTC. Residues: CASSLAARYNEQFF. This chain uses TRBV7-2 with TRBJ2-1; D not resolved. Trimming removed 0 bases from V and 4 bases from J, with 7 bases in between. CDR1 is SGHTA, CDR2 FQGNSA, per germline. There are 14 residues in the CDR3.

The V and J genes are TRBV18 and TRBJ1-2; D gene unclear. Looked up from germline, CDR1 is KGHSH and CDR2 is LQKENI. The CDR3 contains 15 residues. Deletions cut 0 bases from V and 3 bases from J, with 11 bases between. Here the CDR3 DNA reads TGTGCCAGCTCACCACCCCTAGCTGGGGACTATGGCTACACCTTC. Its protein product is CASSPPLAGDYGYTF. Together with reference TRBV18 and TRBJ1-2, the CDR3 gives the full variable domain: NAGVMQNPRHLVRRRGQEARLRCSPMKGHSHVYWYRQLPEEGLKFMVYLQKENIIDESGMPKERFSAEFPKEGPSILRIQQVVRGDSAAYFCASSPPLAGDYGYTFGSGTRLTVV.

This clonotype was detected a few times. V and J are TRBV28 and TRBJ1-5; D remains ambiguous. The CDR3 contains 16 residues. The V end lost 8 bases, the J end lost 5 bases, and 22 bases lay between the germline ends. The germline V gene encodes CDR1 MDHEN and CDR2 SYDVKM. CDR3 in amino acids: CASEPLDQSTDQPQHF. CDR3 sequence (DNA): TGTGCCAGCGAACCATTGGACCAAAGTACTGATCAGCCCCAGCATTTT.

This clonotype was observed a handful of times. The chain is built from TRBV7-9 and TRBJ1-2; D unresolved. The CDR3 has 16 amino acids. Germline assignment: CDR1 SEHNR and CDR2 FQNEAQ (reference sequence). The V end lost 1 base, the J end lost 5 bases, and 17 bases lay between the germline ends. CDR3 protein: CASSLGSGSQSYGYTF. The CDR3 region has the DNA TGTGCCAGCAGCTTAGGTTCGGGGTCCCAGAGTTATGGCTACACCTTC.

Ten or more counts support this clonotype. The chain recombines TRBV29-1 with TRBJ1-5; the D gene is possibly TRBD1 (5 bases). CDR1 and CDR2 (germline): SQVTM, ANQGSEA. The CDR3 consists of 12 residues. V lost 8 bases and J lost 5, with 13 bases in between. The CDR3: CSFREGDQPQHF. CDR3 nucleotide sequence: TGCAGCTTTAGGGAAGGGGATCAGCCCCAGCATTTT.

The J gene is TRBJ2-5, the V gene TRBV6-5; TRBD2 is a possible D gene (5 bases). Trimming took off 0 bases at V and 6 bases at J, with 17 bases between the two ends. Germline-derived CDR1 and CDR2 are MNHEY and SVGAGI. The CDR3 has 16 amino acids. CDR3 in amino acids: CASSYSSVWERQTQYF. The CDR3 DNA reads TGTGCCAGCAGTTACTCGTCGGTCTGGGAGAGGCAGACCCAGTACTTC.

This clonotype was detected a few times. The V and J genes are TRBV4-3 and TRBJ1-3; D gene uncertain. The CDR3 extends over 15 amino acids. From germline, CDR1 is LGHNA and CDR2 YSLEER. V was shortened by 2 bases and J by 0 bases, with 8 bases between the two germline ends. As DNA, the CDR3 is TGCGCCAGCAGCCAAAGGCTGGTCTCTGGAAACACCATATATTTT. It yields the protein CASSQRLVSGNTIYF.

This chain uses TRBV6-6 with TRBJ2-2; 11 positions agree with TRBD1. Germline assignment: CDR1 MNHNY and CDR2 SVGAGI (reference sequence). V shed 5 bases and J 7 bases; nucleotides not matched to a gene: 6. The CDR3 consists of 15 residues. The CDR3 DNA sequence: TGTGCCAGCAGTCGGACAGGGGGCATGGGCGGGGAGCTGTTTTTT. Its protein product is CASSRTGGMGGELFF.

This clonotype was observed a handful of times. The rearrangement links TRBV29-1 to TRBJ2-1; 8 bases align to TRBD2. The CDR3 is made up of 14 amino acids. CDR1 is SQVTM and CDR2 is ANQGSEA in the germline V gene. V was clipped by 3 bases and J by 6 bases; unmatched bases: 7. CDR3 sequence reads: CSVDDGRVGNEQFF. The CDR3 DNA reads TGCAGCGTTGATGACGGGAGGGTGGGCAATGAGCAGTTCTTC.